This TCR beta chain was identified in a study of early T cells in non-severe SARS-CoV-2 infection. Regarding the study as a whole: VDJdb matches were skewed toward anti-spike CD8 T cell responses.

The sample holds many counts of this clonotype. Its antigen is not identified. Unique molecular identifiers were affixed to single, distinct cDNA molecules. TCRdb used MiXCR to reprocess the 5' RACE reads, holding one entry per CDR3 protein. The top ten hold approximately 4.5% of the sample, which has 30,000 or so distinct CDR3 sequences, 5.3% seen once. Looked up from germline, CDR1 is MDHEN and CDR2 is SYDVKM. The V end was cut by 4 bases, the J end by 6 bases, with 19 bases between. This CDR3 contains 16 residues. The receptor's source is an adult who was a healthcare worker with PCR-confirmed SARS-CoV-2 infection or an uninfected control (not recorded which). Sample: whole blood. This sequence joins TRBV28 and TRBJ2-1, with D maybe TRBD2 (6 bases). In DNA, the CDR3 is TGTGCCAGCAGTTCCTCCCCGGGACGGGGGTTCAATGAGCAGTTCTTC. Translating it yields CASSSSPGRGFNEQFF. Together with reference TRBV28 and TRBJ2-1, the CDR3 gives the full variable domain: DVKVTQSSRYLVKRTGEKVFLECVQDMDHENMFWYRQDPGLGLRLIYFSYDVKMKEKGDIPEGYSVSREKKERFSLILESASTNQTSMYLCASSSSPGRGFNEQFFGPGTRLTVL.